This entry lists 2 T cell receptor beta chains sequenced from one sample in a study of blood T cells in healthy people across ages. Next came a second PCR, run for about 6 to 12 cycles, which used a sample-barcoded 5' primer along with a J-beta primer mix. TCRdb analysed the 5' RACE reads with MiXCR anew, one entry per CDR3 protein. In the table there are under 950,000 distinct CDR3 sequences, 22% of which are singletons. The material sequenced was blood. Every receptor here comes from a man between 70 and 80 years old in good health.

The genes are TRBV5-3 and TRBJ1-1; no clear D. TRBV5-3 has ORF status, its function being uncertain. Trimming shortened V by 1 base and J by 1 base, and 8 bases separated the two germline ends. The CDR3 extends over 14 amino acids. The CDR3 is CARSLLRKNTEAFF. In nucleotides, the CDR3 is TGTGCCAGAAGCTTGCTTCGCAAGAACACTGAAGCTTTCTTT.

V is TRBV20-1 and J is TRBJ2-5; D remains unclear. The J call may be incorrect, as the DNA end agrees better with TRBJ2-7. Per the germline V gene, CDR1 is DFQATT and CDR2 is SNEGSKA (reference sequence). CDR3 length: 13 amino acids. The CDR3 DNA is TGCAGTGCTAGAGGGCGTTCCCCCTACGAGCAGTACGTC. Translated, it gives CSARGRSPYEQYV.